Listed here is a single TCR beta chain. The age range of participants was about 18 to 89 years, with residence in about 25 US areas. Germline lookup yields CDR1 MDHEN and CDR2 SYDVKM. Trimming took 10 bases from V and 5 from J; bases not matched to a gene: 4. The CDR3 is made up of 12 amino acids. This record comes from a study of blood T cell repertoires in COVID-19. Original processing methods: Reference gene primer amplification gave nucleated cell count estimates. The protocol was immunoSEQ multiplex PCR, while the TCRdb copy is restricted to in-frame clones and leaves out a portion. That table furnishes V, J and clone size, whereas the DNA furnished D and trimming. The sample includes under 500,000 clones, about 85% of them seen just once.

The chain joins TRBV28 to TRBJ1-5; 8 bases are shared with TRBD1. The sequencing input was PBMCs or T cells enriched from blood (not recorded which). This sequence was found in a woman in her late teens or twenties with acute COVID-19. This chain's CDR3 is CANQQGDQPQHF. In DNA, the CDR3 is TGTGCCAACCAACAGGGGGATCAGCCCCAGCATTTT.